Shown below are 10 T cell receptor beta chains from a single sample sequenced in a study of T cell responses to AZD1222 COVID-19 vaccine. The data were produced by immunoSEQ multiplex PCR, yet TCRdb's version contains in-frame clones alone and is incomplete. The sample has tens of thousands of clones, around nine tenths seen once. Here the sequenced sample was peripheral blood, taken on day 0 of MenACWY control vaccination. The origin of the receptors is an adult in good health.

This sequence joins TRBV6-1 and TRBJ2-2; D is possibly TRBD1 (6 bases). V dropped 0 bases and J dropped 1 base, with 6 bases sitting between them. Germline lookup yields CDR1 MNHNS and CDR2 SASEGT. The CDR3 has 15 residues. The CDR3 sequence is CASSEARGNTGELFF. The DNA for the CDR3 is TGTGCCAGCAGTGAAGCCAGGGGGAACACCGGGGAGCTGTTTTTT.

This rearrangement joins TRBV19 to TRBJ1-1; D possibly corresponds to TRBD1 (5 bases). The germline V and J ends were trimmed by 4 bases and 3 bases, with 15 bases remaining between them. The CDR3 contains 15 residues. Looked up from germline, CDR1 is LNHDA and CDR2 is SQIVND (reference sequence). CDR3 bases: TGTGCCAGTAGTAAAGCAGGGTCGGGTTACACTGAAGCTTTCTTT. Its translation is CASSKAGSGYTEAFF.

Ten or more counts support this clone. The V and J genes are TRBV27 and TRBJ2-2, with D possibly matching TRBD1 (6 bases). The CDR3 runs 14 residues. CDR1 is MNHEY and CDR2 is SMNVEV in the germline V gene (reference sequence). V lost 5 bases and J 4 bases, leaving 11 bases between the germline ends. The DNA of the CDR3 is TGTGCCAGCAGTCCCGGGACATTCACCGGGGAGCTGTTTTTT. Amino acids: CASSPGTFTGELFF.

This rearrangement joins TRBV6-2 or TRBV6-3 to TRBJ1-1; 8 bases are shared with TRBD1. The germline V gene encodes CDR1 MNHEY and CDR2 SVGEGT. This CDR3 contains 14 residues. V trimming: 5 bases; J trimming: 0 bases; junction bases outside the gene matches: 2. CDR3 residues: CASSTQGVNTEAFF. The CDR3 DNA sequence: TGTGCCAGCAGTACACAGGGGGTGAACACTGAAGCTTTCTTT.

The chain couples TRBV6-5 to TRBJ2-4; D gene uncertain. CDR1 and CDR2 from the germline V gene are MNHEY and SVGAGI. CDR3 length: 14 amino acids. V lost 2 bases to trimming and J lost 0 bases, with 5 bases between them. The CDR3 bases are TGTGCCAGCAGTTACGGTCTAGCCAAAAACATTCAGTACTTC. Amino acid sequence: CASSYGLAKNIQYF.

The genes are TRBV30 and TRBJ1-4; 10 nucleotides line up with TRBD1. The length of the CDR3 is 14 residues. V gave up 3 bases and J gave up 6 bases; unmatched junction bases: 4. The germline V gene encodes CDR1 GTSNPN and CDR2 SVGIG (reference sequence). The CDR3 here is CAWREGTGDEKLFF. The CDR3 DNA reads as TGTGCCTGGAGGGAGGGGACAGGGGATGAAAAACTGTTTTTT.

The chain is built from TRBV7-2 and TRBJ2-3, with unresolved D. The CDR3 spans 12 residues. Germline values: CDR1 SGHTA, CDR2 FQGNSA. V was pared by 3 bases and J by 4 bases, with 5 bases between. CDR3 nucleotide sequence: TGTGCCAGCAGCTTGGCGGCAGATACGCAGTATTTT. It is translated as CASSLAADTQYF.

The chain recombines TRBV19 with TRBJ2-3, with TRBD1 identical over 7 bases. CDR1 is LNHDA and CDR2 is SQIVND in the germline V gene (reference sequence). The CDR3 sequence is 14 residues long. Trimming cost V 4 bases and J 1 base; bases outside gene matches: 2. CDR3 loop: CASSRQGGTDTQYF. CDR3 DNA sequence: TGTGCCAGTAGTAGACAGGGTGGCACAGATACGCAGTATTTT.

The J gene is TRBJ2-3, the V gene TRBV5-6; perhaps TRBD2 as D (5 bases). The CDR3 has 15 amino acids. Trimming left V 4 bases short and J 3 bases short, with 15 bases between. Germline V CDR1 and CDR2: SGHDT, YYEEEE. The CDR3 protein is CASSTTRVETDTQYF. CDR3 sequence (DNA): TGTGCCAGCAGCACTACTAGGGTGGAAACAGATACGCAGTATTTT. Using reference TRBV5-6 and TRBJ2-3 for the parts outside the CDR3, the full variable domain is DAGVTQSPTHLIKTRGQQVTLRCSPKSGHDTVSWYQQALGQGPQFIFQYYEEEERQRGNFPDRFSGHQFPNYSSELNVNALLLGDSALYLCASSTTRVETDTQYFGPGTRLTVL.

V usage is TRBV30 and J usage is TRBJ1-2, with 8 bases matching TRBD1. With 0 bases clipped from V and 8 bases from J, the junction kept 2 bases outside the gene matches. The CDR3 is made up of 12 amino acids. Germline V lookup: CDR1 GTSNPN, CDR2 SVGIG (reference sequence). The CDR3 DNA reads TGTGCCTGGAGTGTTTGGACAGGGGGCTACACCTTC. Residues: CAWSVWTGGYTF.